The clone carrying this T cell receptor (beta chain) is a singleton in its sample. Its target is not known. Sequencing used immunoSEQ v3. The protocol was immunoSEQ multiplex PCR, while the TCRdb copy is restricted to in-frame clones and leaves out a portion. The sample contains 7,000 or so clones, around 57% of which appear only once. The data belong to a study of TIL therapy for anti-PD-1-resistant metastatic lung cancer. Study details: Tumors had a median PD-L1 proportion score of 6%. By whole-exome sequencing, median non-synonymous tumor mutation burden was approximately 1.4 mutations per megabase. Most patients had lung adenocarcinoma. The study's findings and limits: Many TIL product clones were absent from baseline tumor, suggesting clonal contraction.

Time point noted: pre-treatment sample, taken before nivolumab and TIL therapy. Tumor tissue came from excised metastases, mostly pleural nodules or supraclavicular lymph nodes. The junction had 13 bases not matched to a gene; V was cut back by 4 bases and J by 4 bases. Germline CDR1 is SGHVS and CDR2 is FQNEAQ. The CDR3 runs 17 residues. The TCR originated in a person between 30 and 79 years old with non-small cell lung cancer. The sequences come from tumor tissue, collected at baseline. The chain carries TRBV7-8 and TRBJ2-5, with TRBD2 matching over 9 bases. Here the CDR3 DNA reads TGTGCCAGCAGCTCCCCGCTAATAGCGGGAGAAATAGAGACCCAGTACTTC. This sequence encodes CASSSPLIAGEIETQYF.